Detailed here is one TCR beta chain. All gene names here are mouse names. This record belongs to a study of tissue T cells after allogeneic stem cell transplantation. Time point given: mouse harvest day 14 after allogeneic transplant. The graft held 10^6 splenic CD5+ T cells and 10^7 T-cell-depleted bone marrow cells. Clones were sequenced by immunoSEQ multiplex PCR, and TCRdb holds only the in-frame ones, with some missing. The table includes around 4,800 clones, more than 40% detected once. This clonotype originated in a female BALB/c mouse given C57BL/6 T cells with graft-versus-host disease after an allogeneic hematopoietic cell transplant. The sequencing sample was made of lymph node tissue.

Partial CDR3 DNA: TGTGCCAGCAGTTTGGGGGGGGGTAACCAAGACACCCAGTAC. Residues: CASSLGGGNQDTQY. Given in full, the CDR3 is CASSLGGGNQDTQYF. This chain uses TRBV15 with TRBJ2-5; 7 nucleotides agree with TRBD2. The observed sequence ends 1 residue before the CDR3 terminus, with the missing tail filled in from the germline J gene. This CDR3 contains 15 residues. Germline lookup yields CDR1 SGHND and CDR2 FRSKSL. Trimming removed 3 bases from V and 0 bases from J; junction bases left unmatched: 3.